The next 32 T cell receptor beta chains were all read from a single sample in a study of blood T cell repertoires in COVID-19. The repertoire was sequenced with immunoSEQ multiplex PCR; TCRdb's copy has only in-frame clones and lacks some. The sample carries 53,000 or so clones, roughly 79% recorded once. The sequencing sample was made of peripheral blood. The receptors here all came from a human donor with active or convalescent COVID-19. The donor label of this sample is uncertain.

The CDR3 DNA follows: TGTGCCAGCAACCAGGGGTGGGGATATGGCTACACCTTC. Amino acids: CASNQGWGYGYTF. The rearrangement uses TRBV11-2 and TRBJ1-2, with a weak D call TRBD1 (6 bases). The CDR3 runs to 13 residues. In germline, CDR1 is SGHAT, CDR2 FQNNGV. Trimming removed 7 bases from V and 5 bases from J, with 14 bases in between.

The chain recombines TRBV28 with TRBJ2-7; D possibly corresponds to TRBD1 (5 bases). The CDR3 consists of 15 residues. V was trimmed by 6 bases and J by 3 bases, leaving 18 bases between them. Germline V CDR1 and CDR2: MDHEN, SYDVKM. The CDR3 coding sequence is TGTGCCAGCAGACTCGACAGCGCCGGTTACTACGAGCAGTACTTC. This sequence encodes CASRLDSAGYYEQYF.

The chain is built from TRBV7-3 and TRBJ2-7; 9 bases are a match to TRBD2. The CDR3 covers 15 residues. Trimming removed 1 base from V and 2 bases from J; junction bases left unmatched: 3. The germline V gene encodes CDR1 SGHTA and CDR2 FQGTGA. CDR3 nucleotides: TGTGCCAGCAGCTTAATAGGCGGGAGGGCCTACGAGCAGTACTTC. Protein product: CASSLIGGRAYEQYF. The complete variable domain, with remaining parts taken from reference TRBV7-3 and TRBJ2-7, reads GAGVSQTPSNKVTEKGKYVELRCDPISGHTALYWYRQSLGQGPEFLIYFQGTGAADDSGLPNDRFFAVRPEGSVSTLKIQRTERGDSAVYLCASSLIGGRAYEQYFGPGTRLTVT.

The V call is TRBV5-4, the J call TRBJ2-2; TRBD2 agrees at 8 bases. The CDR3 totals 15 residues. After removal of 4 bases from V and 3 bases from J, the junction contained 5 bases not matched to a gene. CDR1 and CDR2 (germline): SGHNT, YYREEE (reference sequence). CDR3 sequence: CASSRTSGYTGELFF. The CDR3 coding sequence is TGTGCCAGCAGCCGTACTAGCGGCTACACCGGGGAGCTGTTTTTT.

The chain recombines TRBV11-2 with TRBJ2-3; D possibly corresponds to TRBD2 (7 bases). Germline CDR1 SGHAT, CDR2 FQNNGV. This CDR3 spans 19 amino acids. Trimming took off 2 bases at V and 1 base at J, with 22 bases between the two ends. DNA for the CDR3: TGTGCCAGCAGCTTAAGAGTAGCGGGTGGACCAGGGGGCACAGATACGCAGTATTTT. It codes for CASSLRVAGGPGGTDTQYF.

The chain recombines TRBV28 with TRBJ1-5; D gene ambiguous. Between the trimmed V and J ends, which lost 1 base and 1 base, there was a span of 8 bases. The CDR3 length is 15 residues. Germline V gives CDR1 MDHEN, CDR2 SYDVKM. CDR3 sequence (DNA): TGTGCCAGCAGTTTATTTGGTCGGAGCAATCAGCCCCAGCATTTT. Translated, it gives CASSLFGRSNQPQHF. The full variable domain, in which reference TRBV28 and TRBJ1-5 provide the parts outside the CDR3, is DVKVTQSSRYLVKRTGEKVFLECVQDMDHENMFWYRQDPGLGLRLIYFSYDVKMKEKGDIPEGYSVSREKKERFSLILESASTNQTSMYLCASSLFGRSNQPQHFGDGTRLSIL.

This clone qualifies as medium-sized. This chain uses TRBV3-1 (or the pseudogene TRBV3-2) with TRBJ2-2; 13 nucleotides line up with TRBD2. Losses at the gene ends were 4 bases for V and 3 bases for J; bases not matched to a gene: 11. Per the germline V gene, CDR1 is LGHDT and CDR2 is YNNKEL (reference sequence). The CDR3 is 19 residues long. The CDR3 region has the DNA TGTGCCAGCAGCCCGACCTCGACTAGCGGGAGGAGGCACACCGGGGAGCTGTTTTTT. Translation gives CASSPTSTSGRRHTGELFF.

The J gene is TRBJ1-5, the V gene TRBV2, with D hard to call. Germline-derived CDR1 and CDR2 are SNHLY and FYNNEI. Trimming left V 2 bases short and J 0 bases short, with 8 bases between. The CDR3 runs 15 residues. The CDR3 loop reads CASSESADSNQPQHF. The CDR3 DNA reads TGTGCCAGCAGTGAATCTGCGGATAGCAATCAGCCCCAGCATTTT. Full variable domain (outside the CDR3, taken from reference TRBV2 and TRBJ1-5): EPEVTQTPSHQVTQMGQEVILRCVPISNHLYFYWYRQILGQKVEFLVSFYNNEISEKSEIFDDQFSVERPDGSNFTLKIRSTKLEDSAMYFCASSESADSNQPQHFGDGTRLSIL.

CDR3 nucleotide sequence: TGTGCCAGCAGCTTAAAGGCTGGGGCGACGCAAGAAAAACTGTTTTTT. Its protein is CASSLKAGATQEKLFF. This chain connects TRBV3-1 (or the pseudogene TRBV3-2) to TRBJ1-4, with D perhaps TRBD1 (5 bases). CDR3 size: 16 residues. Germline-derived CDR1 and CDR2 are LGHDT and YNNKEL (reference sequence). V was pared by 5 bases and J by 8 bases, with 21 bases between.

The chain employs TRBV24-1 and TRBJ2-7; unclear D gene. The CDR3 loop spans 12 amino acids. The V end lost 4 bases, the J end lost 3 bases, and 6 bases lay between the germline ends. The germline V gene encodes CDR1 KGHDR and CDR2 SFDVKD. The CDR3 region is CATSDSSYEQYF. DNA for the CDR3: TGTGCCACCAGTGACTCTAGCTACGAGCAGTACTTC.

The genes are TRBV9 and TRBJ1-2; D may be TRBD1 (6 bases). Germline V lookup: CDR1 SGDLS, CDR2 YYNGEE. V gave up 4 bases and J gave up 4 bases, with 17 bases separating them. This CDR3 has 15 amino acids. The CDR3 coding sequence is TGTGCCAGCAGCATCAGATTGGACAGCACCTATGGCTACACCTTC. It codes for CASSIRLDSTYGYTF. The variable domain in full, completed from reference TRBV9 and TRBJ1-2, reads DSGVTQTPKHLITATGQRVTLRCSPRSGDLSVYWYQQSLDQGLQFLIQYYNGEERAKGNILERFSAQQFPDLHSELNLSSLELGDSALYFCASSIRLDSTYGYTFGSGTRLTVV.

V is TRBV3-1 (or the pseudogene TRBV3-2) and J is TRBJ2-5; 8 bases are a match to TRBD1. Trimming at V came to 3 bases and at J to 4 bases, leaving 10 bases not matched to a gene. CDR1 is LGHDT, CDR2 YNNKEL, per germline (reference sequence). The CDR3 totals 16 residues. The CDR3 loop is CASSHTRQGRAETQYF. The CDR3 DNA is TGTGCCAGCAGCCACACAAGACAGGGGCGGGCAGAGACCCAGTACTTC.

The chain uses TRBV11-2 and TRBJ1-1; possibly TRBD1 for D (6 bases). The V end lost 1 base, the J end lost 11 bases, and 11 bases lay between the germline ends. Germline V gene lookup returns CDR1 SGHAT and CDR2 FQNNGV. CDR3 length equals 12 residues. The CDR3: CASSLVGGGAFF. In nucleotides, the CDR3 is TGTGCCAGCAGCTTAGTAGGGGGTGGGGCTTTCTTT.

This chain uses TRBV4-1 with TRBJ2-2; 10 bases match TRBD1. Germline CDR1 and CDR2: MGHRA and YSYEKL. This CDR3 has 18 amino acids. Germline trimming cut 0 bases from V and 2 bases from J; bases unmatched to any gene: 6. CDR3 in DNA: TGCGCCAGCAGCCAAGACCGCGGGGACAGGGGTAACACCGGGGAGCTGTTTTTT. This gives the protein CASSQDRGDRGNTGELFF.

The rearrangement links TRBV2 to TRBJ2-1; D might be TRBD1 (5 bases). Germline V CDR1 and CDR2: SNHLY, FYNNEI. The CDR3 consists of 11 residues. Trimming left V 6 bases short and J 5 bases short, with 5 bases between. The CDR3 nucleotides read TGTGCCAGCAGCAGGGACAATGAGCAGTTCTTC. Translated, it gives CASSRDNEQFF.

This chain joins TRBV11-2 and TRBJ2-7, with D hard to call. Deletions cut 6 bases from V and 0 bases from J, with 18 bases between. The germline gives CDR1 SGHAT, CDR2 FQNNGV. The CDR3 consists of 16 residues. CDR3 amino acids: CASRPTPQAGSYEQYF. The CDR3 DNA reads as TGTGCCAGCAGGCCCACACCCCAGGCCGGCTCCTACGAGCAGTACTTC.

CDR3 sequence reads: CASRVGGRSGRPQHF. Written as DNA, the CDR3 is TGTGCCAGCAGGGTAGGGGGAAGGAGCGGACGGCCCCAGCATTTT. The chain carries TRBV2 and TRBJ1-5; D is perhaps TRBD1 (6 bases). Germline V CDR1 and CDR2: SNHLY, FYNNEI. The CDR3 is 15 amino acids. V was shortened by 6 bases and J by 9 bases, with 21 bases between the two germline ends.

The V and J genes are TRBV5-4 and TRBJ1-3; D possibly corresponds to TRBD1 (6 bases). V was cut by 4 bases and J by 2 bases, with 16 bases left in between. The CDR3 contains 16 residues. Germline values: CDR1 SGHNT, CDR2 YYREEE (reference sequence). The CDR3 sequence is CASSAVQGHTGNTIYF. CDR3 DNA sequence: TGTGCCAGCAGCGCAGTACAGGGCCACACTGGAAACACCATATATTTT.

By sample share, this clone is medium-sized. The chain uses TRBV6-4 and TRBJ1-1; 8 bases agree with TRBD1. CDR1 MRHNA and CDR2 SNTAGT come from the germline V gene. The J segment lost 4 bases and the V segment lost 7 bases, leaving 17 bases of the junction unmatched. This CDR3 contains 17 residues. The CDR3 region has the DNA TGTGCCAGCACCTTCACCCAGGGGGCGCGACGCGTCACTGAAGCTTTCTTT. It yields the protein CASTFTQGARRVTEAFF.

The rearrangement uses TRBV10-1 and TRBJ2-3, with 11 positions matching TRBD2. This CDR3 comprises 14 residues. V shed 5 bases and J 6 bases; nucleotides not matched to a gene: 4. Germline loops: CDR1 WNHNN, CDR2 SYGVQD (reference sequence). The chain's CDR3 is CASSSSGRMDTQYF. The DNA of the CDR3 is TGCGCCAGCAGTTCTAGCGGGAGGATGGATACGCAGTATTTT.

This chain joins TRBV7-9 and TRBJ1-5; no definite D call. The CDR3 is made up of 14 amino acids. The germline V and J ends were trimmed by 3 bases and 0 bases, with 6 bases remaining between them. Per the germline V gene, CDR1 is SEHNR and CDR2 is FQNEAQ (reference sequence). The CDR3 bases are TGTGCCAGCAGCTTTGCCAGTAGCAATCAGCCCCAGCATTTT. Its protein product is CASSFASSNQPQHF.

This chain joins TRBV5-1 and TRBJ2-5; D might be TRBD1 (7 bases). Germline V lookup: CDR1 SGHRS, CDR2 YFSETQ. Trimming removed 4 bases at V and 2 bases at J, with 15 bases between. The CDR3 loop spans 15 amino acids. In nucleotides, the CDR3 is TGCGCCAGCAGCGTTGGGCGGGGACAGCAAGAGACCCAGTACTTC. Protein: CASSVGRGQQETQYF.

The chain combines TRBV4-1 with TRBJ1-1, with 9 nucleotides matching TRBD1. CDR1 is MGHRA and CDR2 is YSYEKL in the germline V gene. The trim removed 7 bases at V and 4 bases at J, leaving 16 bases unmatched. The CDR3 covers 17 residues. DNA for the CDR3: TGCGCCAGCAAAAAAGAGGGACAGGGAGATGTTCGCACTGAAGCTTTCTTT. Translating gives CASKKEGQGDVRTEAFF.

CDR3 region: CASSPGQVNTEAFF. Here the CDR3 DNA reads TGTGCCAGCTCACCGGGACAGGTGAACACTGAAGCTTTCTTT. The rearrangement joins TRBV18 to TRBJ1-1, with 8 nucleotides matching TRBD1. CDR1 is KGHSH, CDR2 LQKENI, per germline. This CDR3 contains 14 residues. V gave up 3 bases and J gave up 0 bases; unmatched junction bases: 0.

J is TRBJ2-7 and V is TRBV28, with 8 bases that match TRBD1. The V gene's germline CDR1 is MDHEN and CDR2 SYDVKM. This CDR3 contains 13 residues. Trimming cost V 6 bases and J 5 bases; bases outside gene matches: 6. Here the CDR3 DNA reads TGTGCCAGCAGGCCCGGACAGGGCCACGAGCAGTACTTC. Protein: CASRPGQGHEQYF.

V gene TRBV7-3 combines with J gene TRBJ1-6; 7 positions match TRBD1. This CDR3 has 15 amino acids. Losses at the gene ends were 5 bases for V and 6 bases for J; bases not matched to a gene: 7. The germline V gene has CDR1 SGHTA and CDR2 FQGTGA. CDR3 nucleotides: TGTGCCAGCAGCGTGACAGGGAGAAGTAATTCACCCCTCCACTTT. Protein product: CASSVTGRSNSPLHF. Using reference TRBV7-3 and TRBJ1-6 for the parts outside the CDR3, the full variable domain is GAGVSQTPSNKVTEKGKYVELRCDPISGHTALYWYRQSLGQGPEFLIYFQGTGAADDSGLPNDRFFAVRPEGSVSTLKIQRTERGDSAVYLCASSVTGRSNSPLHFGNGTRLTVT.

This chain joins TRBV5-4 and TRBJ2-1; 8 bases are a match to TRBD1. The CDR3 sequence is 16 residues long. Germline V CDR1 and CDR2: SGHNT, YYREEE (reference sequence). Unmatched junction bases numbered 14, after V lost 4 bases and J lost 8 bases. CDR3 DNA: TGTGCCAGCAGCCCCTTTGACAGGGGCGGTTGGGATGAGCAGTTCTTC. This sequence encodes CASSPFDRGGWDEQFF.

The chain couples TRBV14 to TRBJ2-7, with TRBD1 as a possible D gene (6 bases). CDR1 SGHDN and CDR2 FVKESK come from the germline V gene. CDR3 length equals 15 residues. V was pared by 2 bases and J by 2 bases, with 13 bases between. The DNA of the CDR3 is TGTGCCAGCAGCCAATTACAAGGGGGTACCTACGAGCAGTACTTC. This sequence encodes CASSQLQGGTYEQYF.

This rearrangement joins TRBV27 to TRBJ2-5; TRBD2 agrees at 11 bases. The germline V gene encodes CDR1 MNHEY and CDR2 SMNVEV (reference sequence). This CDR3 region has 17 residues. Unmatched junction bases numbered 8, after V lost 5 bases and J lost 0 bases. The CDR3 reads CASSRLAGGTYQETQYF. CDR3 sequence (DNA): TGTGCCAGCAGTAGGCTAGCGGGAGGAACGTACCAAGAGACCCAGTACTTC.

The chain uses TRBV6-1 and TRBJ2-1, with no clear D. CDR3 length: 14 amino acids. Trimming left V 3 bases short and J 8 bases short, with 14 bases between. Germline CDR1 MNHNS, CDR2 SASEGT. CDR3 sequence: CASSEVSTSYEQFF. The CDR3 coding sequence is TGTGCCAGCAGTGAGGTCTCGACTTCATATGAGCAGTTCTTC.

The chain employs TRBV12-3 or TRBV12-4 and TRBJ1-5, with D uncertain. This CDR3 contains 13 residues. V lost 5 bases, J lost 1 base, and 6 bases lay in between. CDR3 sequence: CASSPQSNQPQHF. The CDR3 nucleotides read TGTGCCAGCAGTCCCCAAAGCAATCAGCCCCAGCATTTT.

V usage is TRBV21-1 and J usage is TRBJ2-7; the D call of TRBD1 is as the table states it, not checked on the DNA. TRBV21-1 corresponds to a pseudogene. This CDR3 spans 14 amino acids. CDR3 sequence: CASSSRDREYEQYF. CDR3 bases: TGTGCCAGCAGCAGCCGGGACAGGGAATACGAGCAGTACTTC.